Following are 8 T cell receptor beta chains from one sample sequenced in a study of monozygotic twins with inflammatory bowel disease. From its re-call of the 5' RACE reads, TCRdb lists each CDR3 protein once, without DNA. The clone table shows 110,000 to 150,000 distinct CDR3 sequences, with the ten largest holding 0.95% to 1.5%. The sequencing sample was made of blood. These receptors all come from a human donor with ulcerative colitis or Crohn's disease, or a healthy co-twin of an affected twin (not recorded which).

V gene TRBV7-9 combines with J gene TRBJ2-1; TCRdb's D gene call, TRBD2, goes unchecked for lack of DNA. The CDR3 spans 15 residues. The germline CDR1 and CDR2 sequences are SEHNR and FQNEAQ (reference sequence). The CDR3 here is CASSPPQRERHEQFF.

The chain combines TRBV4-2 with TRBJ2-1; the D gene TCRdb calls, TRBD1, cannot be checked with no DNA. The CDR3 is 15 amino acids. Per the germline V gene, CDR1 is LGHNA and CDR2 is YNFKEQ. CDR3 region: CASSQSTGSRDEQFF.

The rearrangement links TRBV28 to TRBJ2-4; the D call of TRBD1 rests on TCRdb alone, since no DNA is present to check it. In germline, CDR1 is MDHEN, CDR2 SYDVKM. The CDR3 runs 13 residues. The CDR3 loop reads CASTRGGKNIQYF.

The chain is built from TRBV19 and TRBJ2-1; TCRdb gives TRBD2 as the D gene, but with no DNA this cannot be confirmed. Germline CDR1 and CDR2: LNHDA and SQIVND (reference sequence). This CDR3 comprises 17 residues. The CDR3 spells CASSLGGSGISYNEQFF.

V is TRBV7-2 and J is TRBJ1-2. The CDR3 covers 14 residues. CDR1 SGHTA and CDR2 FQGNSA come from the germline V gene. CDR3 sequence reads: CASSLLRQGYGYTF.

The chain carries TRBV11-2 and TRBJ2-3; TCRdb reports TRBD2, a call that lacks DNA to check it against. Germline V gene data show CDR1 as SGHAT and CDR2 as FQNNGV. This CDR3 is built from 15 residues. CDR3 protein: CASSLDQAGGDTQYF.

The V gene is TRBV11-2, the J gene TRBJ1-1. Germline V gene data show CDR1 as SGHAT and CDR2 as FQNNGV. The CDR3 spans 14 residues. The CDR3 loop reads CASSLGRWNTEAFF.

The chain carries TRBV5-6 and TRBJ2-3; TCRdb reports TRBD1, a call that lacks DNA to check it against. This CDR3 has 14 amino acids. CDR1 is SGHDT and CDR2 is YYEEEE in the germline V gene. The CDR3 loop is CASNHLRGQDTQYF.